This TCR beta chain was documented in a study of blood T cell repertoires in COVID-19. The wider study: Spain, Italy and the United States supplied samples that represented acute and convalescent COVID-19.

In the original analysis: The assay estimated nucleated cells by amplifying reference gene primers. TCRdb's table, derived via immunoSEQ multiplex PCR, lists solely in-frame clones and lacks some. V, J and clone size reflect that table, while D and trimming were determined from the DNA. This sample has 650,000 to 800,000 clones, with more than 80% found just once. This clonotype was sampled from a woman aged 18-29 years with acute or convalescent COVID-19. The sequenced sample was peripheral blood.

CDR3 loop: CASSQISVAGGPGELFF. CDR3 nucleotide sequence: TGCGCCAGCAGCCAAATTTCGGTAGCGGGGGGCCCCGGGGAGCTGTTTTTT. This chain uses TRBV4-1 with TRBJ2-2; 10 bases fit TRBD2. The CDR3 has 17 residues. Germline lookup yields CDR1 MGHRA and CDR2 YSYEKL. After removal of 2 bases from V and 6 bases from J, the junction contained 9 bases not matched to a gene.